The 30 T cell receptor beta chains below come from one sample, sequenced in a study of beta chain features in type 1 diabetes. Study outcomes and limitations: Shortening that was moderate but significant affected the TCRB CDR3s of Type 1 diabetes patients in all four CD4+ subsets.

Which antigens these TCRs recognize remains unknown. As every portion of the isolated RNA was reverse transcribed, the sequencing read expressed TCRB transcripts. TCRdb's table, derived via immunoSEQ multiplex PCR, lists solely in-frame clones and lacks some. The sample has more than 12,000 clones; over 55% are singletons. The sample consisted of stem cell memory CD4+ T cells from blood. These TCRs come from a woman between 18 and 29 years old with type 1 diabetes.

This clone was detected a few times. V is TRBV19 and J is TRBJ2-2, with 7 bases that match TRBD1. The germline CDR1 and CDR2 sequences are LNHDA and SQIVND (reference sequence). The CDR3 extends over 16 amino acids. Trimming took 5 bases from V and 5 from J; bases not matched to a gene: 11. CDR3 DNA: TGTGCCAGTAGTTTCTCAAAGGGACAGCGTACCGGGGAGCTGTTTTTT. Translated, it gives CASSFSKGQRTGELFF.

V gene TRBV7-8 combines with J gene TRBJ1-1; a possible D gene is TRBD1 (5 bases). The V gene's germline CDR1 is SGHVS and CDR2 FQNEAQ. Trimming removed 4 bases from V and 1 base from J, with 10 bases in between. CDR3 length equals 14 residues. CDR3 in amino acids: CASSSTVTNTEAFF. The CDR3 DNA reads TGTGCCAGCAGCTCGACAGTGACGAACACTGAAGCTTTCTTT. Full variable domain (outside the CDR3, taken from reference TRBV7-8 and TRBJ1-1): GAGVSQSPRYKVAKRGQDVALRCDPISGHVSLFWYQQALGQGPEFLTYFQNEAQLDKSGLPSDRFFAERPEGSVSTLKIQRTQQEDSAVYLCASSSTVTNTEAFFGQGTRLTVV.

The V and J genes are TRBV28 and TRBJ1-2; D possibly corresponds to TRBD1 (5 bases). V was cut by 5 bases and J by 8 bases, with 18 bases left in between. CDR1 is MDHEN and CDR2 is SYDVKM in the germline V gene. The CDR3 extends over 14 amino acids. CDR3 protein: CASSPLTGYLGYTF. The DNA for the CDR3 is TGTGCCAGCAGTCCCCTTACAGGTTATTTGGGCTACACCTTC.

This rearrangement joins TRBV19 to TRBJ2-1; unclear D gene. Trimming stripped 4 bases from V and 4 bases from J, with 11 bases between. The CDR3 is 14 amino acids. Germline V CDR1 and CDR2: LNHDA, SQIVND (reference sequence). The CDR3 nucleotides read TGTGCCAGTAGTAGGCCCCTCAAGTACAATGAGCAGTTCTTC. The encoded protein is CASSRPLKYNEQFF.

The rearrangement joins TRBV7-2 to TRBJ2-5; TRBD1 matches at 8 bases. Losses at the gene ends were 5 bases for V and 5 bases for J; bases not matched to a gene: 10. The germline CDR1 and CDR2 sequences are SGHTA and FQGNSA. The CDR3 is made up of 15 amino acids. This CDR3 reads CASSANRGIVETQYF. As DNA, the CDR3 is TGTGCCAGCAGCGCGAACAGGGGGATTGTGGAGACCCAGTACTTC. Full variable domain (outside the CDR3, taken from reference TRBV7-2 and TRBJ2-5): GAGVSQSPSNKVTEKGKDVELRCDPISGHTALYWYRQSLGQGLEFLIYFQGNSAPDKSGLPSDRFSAERTGGSVSTLTIQRTQQEDSAVYLCASSANRGIVETQYFGPGTRLLVL.

This chain joins TRBV5-4 and TRBJ2-2, with 7 bases fitting TRBD1. With 4 bases clipped from V and 3 bases from J, the junction kept 6 bases outside the gene matches. The CDR3 has 15 residues. Germline values: CDR1 SGHNT, CDR2 YYREEE (reference sequence). For the CDR3, the DNA is TGTGCCAGCAGCCTGAGGGACAGCTACACCGGGGAGCTGTTTTTT. Translating gives CASSLRDSYTGELFF.

This clone is a singleton in its sample. This chain connects TRBV5-1 to TRBJ1-4; no clear D gene. CDR3 length: 16 amino acids. The germline V gene encodes CDR1 SGHRS and CDR2 YFSETQ. Trimming shortened V by 0 bases and J by 3 bases, and 12 bases separated the two germline ends. This chain's CDR3 is CASSLGPLEANEKLFF. DNA for the CDR3: TGCGCCAGCAGCTTGGGTCCTCTAGAGGCTAATGAAAAACTGTTTTTT.

This clone was observed once. This rearrangement joins TRBV5-1 to TRBJ2-5, with 10 nucleotides matching TRBD1. V dropped 0 bases and J dropped 3; count of bases not matched to a gene: 11. Germline-derived CDR1 and CDR2 are SGHRS and YFSETQ. There are 18 residues in the CDR3. CDR3 nucleotides: TGCGCCAGCAGCTTGGTCCTCCTTACCGGGACAGGGGAAGAGACCCAGTACTTC. Amino acids: CASSLVLLTGTGEETQYF.

This chain links TRBV7-2 with TRBJ1-2; possibly TRBD1 for D (5 bases). With 1 base removed from V and 8 bases from J, the gap between germline ends came to 11 bases. The CDR3 runs to 13 residues. CDR1 and CDR2 from the germline V gene are SGHTA and FQGNSA. The CDR3 sequence: CASSLGGQGGYTF. CDR3 in DNA: TGTGCCAGCAGCTTAGGGGGCCAAGGGGGCTACACCTTC. Looking up the rest from reference TRBV7-2 and TRBJ1-2 gives the full variable domain: GAGVSQSPSNKVTEKGKDVELRCDPISGHTALYWYRQSLGQGLEFLIYFQGNSAPDKSGLPSDRFSAERTGGSVSTLTIQRTQQEDSAVYLCASSLGGQGGYTFGSGTRLTVV.

The chain has TRBV11-2 and TRBJ2-7; D unresolved. The CDR3 totals 11 residues. Trimming removed 5 bases at V and 4 bases at J, with 6 bases between. Per germline, CDR1 SGHAT and CDR2 FQNNGV. The CDR3 DNA reads TGTGCCAGCAGCCGAGTTTACGAGCAGTACTTC. Its protein is CASSRVYEQYF.

The V call is TRBV11-3, the J call TRBJ2-1; TRBD1 matches 10 bases. V lost 5 bases to trimming and J lost 8 bases; unmatched junction nucleotides: 15. Germline CDR1 and CDR2: SGHNT and YENEEA. The CDR3 length is 17 residues. The CDR3 DNA is TGTGCCAGCAGCCGCCCGGCGGGACAGGGGCGTTGGGATGAGCAGTTCTTC. Amino acids: CASSRPAGQGRWDEQFF.

The chain recombines TRBV2 with TRBJ2-7; D is perhaps TRBD1 (6 bases). Germline loops: CDR1 SNHLY, CDR2 FYNNEI. This CDR3 is built from 13 residues. The germline V and J ends were trimmed by 7 bases and 2 bases, with 12 bases remaining between them. The CDR3 DNA is TGTGCCAGCAACTTACAGGGACCCTACGAGCAGTACTTC. As protein: CASNLQGPYEQYF.

This sequence joins TRBV11-2 and TRBJ2-3; weak D call: TRBD1 (6 bases). The ends were cut back, 5 bases at V and 2 bases at J, with 14 bases in the middle. The length of the CDR3 is 15 residues. The germline V gene encodes CDR1 SGHAT and CDR2 FQNNGV. CDR3 sequence: CASSPAQGNTDTQYF. CDR3 bases: TGTGCCAGCAGCCCGGCGCAGGGGAACACAGATACGCAGTATTTT.

V gene TRBV7-2 combines with J gene TRBJ2-5, with 10 bases matching TRBD2. Unmatched junction bases numbered 4, after V lost 1 base and J lost 5 bases. Germline values: CDR1 SGHTA, CDR2 FQGNSA. This CDR3 is 15 amino acids long. This CDR3 reads CASSLDERGGETQYF. Written as DNA, the CDR3 is TGTGCCAGCAGCTTAGATGAGCGGGGGGGGGAGACCCAGTACTTC. Filled out from reference TRBV7-2 and TRBJ2-5, the complete variable domain reads GAGVSQSPSNKVTEKGKDVELRCDPISGHTALYWYRQSLGQGLEFLIYFQGNSAPDKSGLPSDRFSAERTGGSVSTLTIQRTQQEDSAVYLCASSLDERGGETQYFGPGTRLLVL.

V is TRBV19 and J is TRBJ1-5, with D possibly being TRBD1 (6 bases). Germline V gene sequence: CDR1 LNHDA, CDR2 SQIVND (reference sequence). Trimming cost V 9 bases and J 2 bases, with 20 bases left between them. The CDR3 is 16 amino acids. Here the CDR3 DNA reads TGTGCCAGCACTGTCGGGACCCCAGGGGGCAATCAGCCCCAGCATTTT. Its translation: CASTVGTPGGNQPQHF. The whole variable domain, remainder taken from reference TRBV19 and TRBJ1-5, is DGGITQSPKYLFRKEGQNVTLSCEQNLNHDAMYWYRQDPGQGLRLIYYSQIVNDFQKGDIAEGYSVSREKKESFPLTVTSAQKNPTAFYLCASTVGTPGGNQPQHFGDGTRLSIL.

The chain employs TRBV28 and TRBJ2-7; D is unclear. Germline V gives CDR1 MDHEN, CDR2 SYDVKM. Trimming took off 3 bases at V and 2 bases at J, with 11 bases between the two ends. The CDR3 loop spans 14 amino acids. Written as DNA, the CDR3 is TGTGCCAGCAGTTTGGTTGGCGGCGCCTACGAGCAGTACTTC. Its translation is CASSLVGGAYEQYF.

The chain recombines TRBV6-4 with TRBJ1-5; D is undetermined. The CDR3 contains 15 residues. Germline values: CDR1 MRHNA, CDR2 SNTAGT. V lost 3 bases to trimming and J lost 1 base, with 10 bases between them. The DNA for the CDR3 is TGTGCCAGCAGTGAGAAACAGTACAGCAATCAGCCCCAGCATTTT. Encoded protein: CASSEKQYSNQPQHF.

This chain joins TRBV20-1 and TRBJ2-5; D not resolved. CDR1 is DFQATT, CDR2 SNEGSKA, per germline (reference sequence). This CDR3 is 11 amino acids long. The V and J ends lost 0 bases and 7 bases respectively, with 6 bases between them. The CDR3 reads CSARDVGTQYF. The CDR3 DNA reads as TGCAGTGCTAGAGATGTCGGGACCCAGTACTTC.

Only a few counts were recorded for this clone. V and J are TRBV7-8 and TRBJ1-2; TRBD1 matches 9 bases. Germline V CDR1 and CDR2: SGHVS, FQNEAQ. CDR3 length: 15 amino acids. The J segment lost 7 bases and the V segment lost 3 bases, leaving 9 bases of the junction unmatched. The chain's CDR3 is CASSFQDRGLGGYTF. DNA for the CDR3: TGTGCCAGCAGCTTTCAGGACAGGGGACTGGGTGGCTACACCTTC.

The rearrangement uses TRBV7-9 and TRBJ2-1, with 9 bases that match TRBD2. The V and J ends lost 3 bases and 1 base, in that order; junction bases with no gene match: 10. Per the germline V gene, CDR1 is SEHNR and CDR2 is FQNEAQ (reference sequence). The CDR3 has 18 amino acids. Written as DNA, the CDR3 is TGTGCCAGCAGCTTCACAGTTCTTGCGGGGGGGTCCTACAATGAGCAGTTCTTC. This gives the protein CASSFTVLAGGSYNEQFF.

The chain uses TRBV11-2 and TRBJ2-5; D is possibly TRBD2 (5 bases). This CDR3 comprises 14 residues. Germline V CDR1 and CDR2: SGHAT, FQNNGV. The V end lost 5 bases, the J end lost 2 bases, and 12 bases lay between the germline ends. The CDR3 nucleotides read TGTGCCAGCAGCCGGAGGATACAACAAGAGACCCAGTACTTC. It encodes CASSRRIQQETQYF.

Concerning this clone itself: In the same sample, other DNA sequences code for this CDR3. V usage is TRBV28 and J usage is TRBJ2-7; D perhaps matches TRBD2 (6 bases). In germline, CDR1 is MDHEN, CDR2 SYDVKM. The length of the CDR3 is 14 residues. Trimming left V 2 bases short and J 4 bases short, with 12 bases between. The CDR3 DNA follows: TGTGCCAGCAGTTTACCCGGGAGAATGTACGAGCAGTACTTC. It codes for CASSLPGRMYEQYF. Full variable domain (rest looked up from reference TRBV28 and TRBJ2-7): DVKVTQSSRYLVKRTGEKVFLECVQDMDHENMFWYRQDPGLGLRLIYFSYDVKMKEKGDIPEGYSVSREKKERFSLILESASTNQTSMYLCASSLPGRMYEQYFGPGTRLTVT.

This sequence joins TRBV18 and TRBJ1-5; possible D gene TRBD1, 6 bases. Trimming cost V 2 bases and J 5 bases, with 16 bases left between them. The CDR3 sequence is 16 residues long. Germline CDR1 reads KGHSH; CDR2 reads LQKENI. CDR3 loop: CASSPGAGARDQPQHF. For the CDR3, the DNA is TGTGCCAGCTCACCAGGCGCAGGGGCAAGGGATCAGCCCCAGCATTTT.

The rearrangement uses TRBV7-2 and TRBJ2-4; 7 nucleotides line up with TRBD1. Trimming took 5 bases from V and 9 from J; bases not matched to a gene: 10. In germline, CDR1 is SGHTA, CDR2 FQGNSA. The CDR3 totals 14 residues. CDR3 region: CASSPEYRGGIQYF. The CDR3 DNA follows: TGTGCCAGCAGCCCGGAGTACAGGGGTGGCATTCAGTACTTC.

The chain carries TRBV30 and TRBJ2-5, with 7 bases identical to TRBD1. The DNA end favors TRBJ2-7, so the J call may be wrong. This CDR3 has 15 amino acids. Germline lookup yields CDR1 GTSNPN and CDR2 SVGIG (reference sequence). As DNA, the CDR3 is TGTGCCTGGAGTGTAACCCACAGGGGCACCTACGAGCAGTACTTC. Amino acids: CAWSVTHRGTYEQYF.

The V gene is TRBV9, the J gene TRBJ1-1; 7 bases are shared with TRBD1. The CDR3 loop spans 14 amino acids. Germline V CDR1 and CDR2: SGDLS, YYNGEE. V shed 4 bases, J shed 4 bases, and the junction held 7 bases outside the gene matches. The CDR3 protein is CASSLRQGGTEAFF. CDR3 nucleotides: TGTGCCAGCAGCCTACGACAGGGCGGCACTGAAGCTTTCTTT.

V gene TRBV7-6 combines with J gene TRBJ1-2; maybe TRBD1 (5 bases). The CDR3 sequence is 13 residues long. Between the trimmed V and J ends, which lost 5 bases and 9 bases, there was a span of 16 bases. The V gene's germline CDR1 is SGHVS and CDR2 FNYEAQ. CDR3 sequence: CASSPLVGLRYTF. Here the CDR3 DNA reads TGTGCCAGCAGCCCATTAGTGGGACTCCGCTACACCTTC.

This chain uses TRBV5-5 with TRBJ2-7, with D possibly TRBD2 on 5 matching bases. Germline V gives CDR1 SGHKS, CDR2 YYEKEE (reference sequence). This CDR3 has 12 residues. V was cut by 4 bases and J by 2 bases, with 7 bases left in between. CDR3 loop: CASSAGAYEQYF. CDR3 in DNA: TGTGCCAGCAGCGCCGGGGCCTACGAGCAGTACTTC.

This rearrangement joins TRBV5-1 to TRBJ1-4; the D is unclear. Trimming removed 4 bases at V and 6 bases at J, with 16 bases between. The V gene's germline CDR1 is SGHRS and CDR2 YFSETQ. The CDR3 is made up of 15 amino acids. This chain's CDR3 is CASSPEGGRYEKLFF. The CDR3 DNA follows: TGCGCCAGCAGCCCCGAGGGAGGGCGATATGAAAAACTGTTTTTT.

This clone appeared a few times. V and J are TRBV10-3 and TRBJ2-5; 10 bases map to TRBD2. The germline V gene encodes CDR1 ENHRY and CDR2 SYGVKD. The V segment lost 6 bases and the J segment 3 bases; nucleotides outside the gene matches: 7. The CDR3 consists of 15 residues. Written as DNA, the CDR3 is TGTGCCATCAGGAATAGCGGGGGGCCGGAAGAGACCCAGTACTTC. It specifies CAIRNSGGPEETQYF.